This T cell receptor beta chain was sequenced during a study of blood T cell repertoires in COVID-19 (dated by TCRdb to the early 2020s). Study-wide context: Samples from collaborators originated in the United States, Italy and Spain and spanned both the acute and convalescent phases of COVID-19. The prospective study material was composed of cDNA or gDNA derived from T cells, B-cell-depleted T cells, or PBMCs. The repertoires were released in a freely available public database intended as a resource for research on the immune response to SARS-CoV-2. The samples were drawn from two sources: the first 160 participants of the ongoing ImmuneRACE study, and 1,200 or so subjects contributed by 6 global collaborators. Where available, HLA class I and class II types were obtained from metadata supplied by the sample provider rather than from assay-based typing. A de-identified subject ID, COVID-19 status, age in years and sex were almost always included in the sample metadata. Deeply sampled blood TCRbeta repertoires from subjects exposed to, actively infected with, or recovered from COVID-19 were included in the dataset. General study outcomes and caveats: The quantity of clinical and demographic metadata differed by source and by participant and was supplied without curation.

The immunoSEQ Assay, a bias-controlled multiplex PCR, was used to amplify TCRbeta CDR3 regions from genomic DNA. The study's processing was this. Nucleated cell counts per sample were estimated from amplification of reference gene primers within the assay. To quantify the absolute abundance of each unique TCRbeta CDR3 rearrangement, sequence reads were collapsed and filtered. For each sample, productive Simpson clonality was calculated by taking the square root of Simpson's diversity index across productive rearrangements. TCRdb stores this immuneACCESS table with in-frame sequences only. Part of the clones is absent; in the studies checked, under half of the shortfall reflects unresolved V genes, and no reason is known for the rest. V and J calls and clone size are those listed in that table; D and trimming were worked out from the DNA. Across this sample there are 200,000 or so clones, with 60% to 85% seen only once. Around a sixth of the sample lies in the top ten.

Details on this clone: The antigen this receptor binds is unknown. No base-level quality is on record; no much larger clone is a single base apart.

Collaborating institutions collected whole blood in K2EDTA tubes following their own protocols. Collaborator samples were shipped for TCRbeta analysis as frozen whole blood, isolated PBMCs, or DNA extracted from either sample type. Deletion took 5 bases off V and 7 bases off J, with a span of 15 bases between the germline ends. The CDR3 numbers 14 residues from cysteine through phenylalanine. The DNA shown is the 42-base CDR3, in frame from base 1. The germline V gene (reference sequence) specifies SGHAT as CDR1 and FQDESV as CDR2. This receptor was taken from a man in his 60s with active or convalescent COVID-19. The rearrangement joined TRBV11-1 to TRBJ2-1; TRBD2 is a weak D gene call, 5 bases matching. Sequenced input: peripheral blood. The nucleotides are TGTGCCAGCAGCCTCTCGACGGGAATGAATGAGCAGTTCTTC. The translation is CASSLSTGMNEQFF.